This T cell receptor beta chain came from a study of identical twins. TCRdb independently ran MiXCR on the 5' RACE reads; one entry per CDR3 protein. The table has roughly 1,500,000 distinct CDR3 sequences, about 32% seen once; the top ten hold under 0.35%. Per germline, CDR1 DFQATT and CDR2 SNEGSKA (reference sequence). The CDR3 sequence is 13 residues long. Material: cord blood. The TCR originated in a newborn girl in good health. V is TRBV20-1 and J is TRBJ2-5; 7 bases are shared with TRBD2. TRBJ2-1 matches the DNA end more closely, so the J call is doubtful. This CDR3 reads CSASRDYQETQFF. CDR3 DNA sequence: TGCAGTGCTAGCCGGGACTACCAAGAGACCCAGTTCTTC.